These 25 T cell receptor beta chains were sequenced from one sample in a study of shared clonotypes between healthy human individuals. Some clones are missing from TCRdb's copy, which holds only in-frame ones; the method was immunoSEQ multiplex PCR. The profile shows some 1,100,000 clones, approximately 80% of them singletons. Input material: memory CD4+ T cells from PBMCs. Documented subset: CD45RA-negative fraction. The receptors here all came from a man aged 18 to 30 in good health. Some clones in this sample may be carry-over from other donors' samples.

CDR3 in amino acids: CASSLTPSGSPTDTQYF. The CDR3 nucleotides read TGTGCCAGCAGCTTAACTCCTAGCGGGAGCCCCACAGATACGCAGTATTTT. The gene calls are TRBV7-3 and TRBJ2-3, with TRBD2 matching over 10 bases. In germline, CDR1 is SGHTA, CDR2 FQGTGA. The CDR3 sequence is 17 residues long. V was clipped by 0 bases and J by 2 bases; unmatched bases: 5.

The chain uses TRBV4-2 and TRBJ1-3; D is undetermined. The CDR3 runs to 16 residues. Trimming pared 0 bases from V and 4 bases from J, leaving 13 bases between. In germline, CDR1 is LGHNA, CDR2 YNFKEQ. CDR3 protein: CASSQDAAAGGNTIYF. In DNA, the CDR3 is TGTGCCAGCAGCCAAGATGCAGCAGCTGGAGGAAACACCATATATTTT.

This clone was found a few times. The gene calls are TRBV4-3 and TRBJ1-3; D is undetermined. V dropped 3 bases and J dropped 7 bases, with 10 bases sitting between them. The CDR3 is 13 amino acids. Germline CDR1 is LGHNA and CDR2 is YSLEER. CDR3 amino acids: CASSQGIRNTIYF. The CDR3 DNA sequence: TGCGCCAGCAGCCAGGGGATCCGGAACACCATATATTTT.

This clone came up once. The CDR3 is CASSLRGGSYEQYF. For the CDR3, the DNA is TGTGCCAGCAGTTTAAGAGGTGGGTCCTACGAGCAGTACTTC. This chain links TRBV27 with TRBJ2-7, with unresolved D. V was shortened by 2 bases and J by 1 base, with 9 bases between the two germline ends. Germline V gene data show CDR1 as MNHEY and CDR2 as SMNVEV (reference sequence). The CDR3 contains 14 residues.

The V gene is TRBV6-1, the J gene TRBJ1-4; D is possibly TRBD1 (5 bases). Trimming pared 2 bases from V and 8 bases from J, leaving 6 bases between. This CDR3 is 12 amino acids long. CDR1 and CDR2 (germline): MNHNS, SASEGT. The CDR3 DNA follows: TGTGCCAGCAGTGAATGGACAGAAAAACTGTTTTTT. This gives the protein CASSEWTEKLFF.

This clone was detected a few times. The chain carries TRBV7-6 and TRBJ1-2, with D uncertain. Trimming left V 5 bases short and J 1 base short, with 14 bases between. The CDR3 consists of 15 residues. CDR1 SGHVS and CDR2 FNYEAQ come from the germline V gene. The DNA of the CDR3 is TGTGCCAGCAGCCCGGACGGGCCCCATAACTATGGCTACACCTTC. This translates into CASSPDGPHNYGYTF.

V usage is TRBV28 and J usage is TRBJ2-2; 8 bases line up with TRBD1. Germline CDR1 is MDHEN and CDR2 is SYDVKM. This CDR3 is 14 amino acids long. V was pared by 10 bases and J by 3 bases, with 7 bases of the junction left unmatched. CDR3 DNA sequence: TGTGCCATTCAAGGACAGGGTGACACCGGGGAGCTGTTTTTT. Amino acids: CAIQGQGDTGELFF.

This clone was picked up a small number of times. This CDR3 reads CASSPQGFNTGELFF. The DNA of the CDR3 is TGTGCCAGCAGCCCACAGGGGTTCAACACCGGGGAGCTGTTTTTT. The rearrangement joins TRBV7-6 to TRBJ2-2; 7 nucleotides align to TRBD1. The germline V gene has CDR1 SGHVS and CDR2 FNYEAQ. Trimming cost V 5 bases and J 2 bases; bases outside gene matches: 5. The CDR3 loop spans 15 amino acids.

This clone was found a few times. The CDR3, as DNA: TGTGCCAGCAGCCGATCACCACAGGGTACATCCAGTCCTGAAGCTTTCTTT. Translation gives CASSRSPQGTSSPEAFF. The V gene is TRBV27, the J gene TRBJ1-1; tentative D call: TRBD1 (6 bases). The V end lost 6 bases, the J end lost 6 bases, and 26 bases lay between the germline ends. The CDR3 length is 17 residues. Germline lookup yields CDR1 MNHEY and CDR2 SMNVEV (reference sequence).

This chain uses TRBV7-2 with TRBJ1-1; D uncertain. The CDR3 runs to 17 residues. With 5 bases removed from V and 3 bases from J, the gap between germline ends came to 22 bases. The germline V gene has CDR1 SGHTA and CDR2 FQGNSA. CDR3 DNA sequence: TGTGCCAGCAGCACTCCCGGTCTCATAGGTGGGCACACTGAAGCTTTCTTT. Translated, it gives CASSTPGLIGGHTEAFF.

CDR3 in amino acids: CASSLTQYEQYF. The DNA of the CDR3 is TGTGCCAGCAGTTTAACCCAATACGAGCAGTACTTC. This chain joins TRBV28 and TRBJ2-7; D gene uncertain. Germline V gives CDR1 MDHEN, CDR2 SYDVKM. Trimming removed 2 bases from V and 4 bases from J, with 6 bases in between. The CDR3 length is 12 residues. Full variable domain (missing parts from reference TRBV28 and TRBJ2-7): DVKVTQSSRYLVKRTGEKVFLECVQDMDHENMFWYRQDPGLGLRLIYFSYDVKMKEKGDIPEGYSVSREKKERFSLILESASTNQTSMYLCASSLTQYEQYFGPGTRLTVT.

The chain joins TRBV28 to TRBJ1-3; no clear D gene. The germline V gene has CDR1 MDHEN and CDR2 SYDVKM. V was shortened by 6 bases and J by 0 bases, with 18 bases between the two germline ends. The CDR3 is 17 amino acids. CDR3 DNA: TGTGCCAGCAGCCCGTTGGCCCTACACTCCTCTGGAAACACCATATATTTT. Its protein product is CASSPLALHSSGNTIYF.

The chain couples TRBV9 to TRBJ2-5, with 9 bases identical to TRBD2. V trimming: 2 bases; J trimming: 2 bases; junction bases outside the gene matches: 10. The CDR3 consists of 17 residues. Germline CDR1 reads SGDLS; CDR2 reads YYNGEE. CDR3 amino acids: CASSVSLAGNSQETQYF. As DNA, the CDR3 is TGTGCCAGCAGCGTTTCACTAGCGGGTAACAGTCAAGAGACCCAGTACTTC.

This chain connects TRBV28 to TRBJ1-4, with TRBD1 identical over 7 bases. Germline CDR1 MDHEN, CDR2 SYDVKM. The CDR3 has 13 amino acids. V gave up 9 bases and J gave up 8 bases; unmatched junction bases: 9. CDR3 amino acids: CASRGGAEEKLFF. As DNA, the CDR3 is TGTGCCAGTCGAGGGGGCGCAGAAGAAAAACTGTTTTTT.

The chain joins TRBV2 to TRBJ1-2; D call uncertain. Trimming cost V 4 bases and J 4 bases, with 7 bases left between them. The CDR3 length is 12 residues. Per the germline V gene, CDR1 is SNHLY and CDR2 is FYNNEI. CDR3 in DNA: TGTGCCAGCAGTGTCAACAGCTATGGCTACACCTTC. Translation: CASSVNSYGYTF.

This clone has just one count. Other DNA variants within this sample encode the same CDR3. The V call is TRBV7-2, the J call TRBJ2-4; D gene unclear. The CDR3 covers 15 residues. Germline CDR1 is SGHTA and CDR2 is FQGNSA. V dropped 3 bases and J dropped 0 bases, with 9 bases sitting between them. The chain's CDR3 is CASSLAGVAKNIQYF. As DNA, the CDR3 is TGTGCCAGCAGCTTGGCTGGGGTAGCCAAAAACATTCAGTACTTC.

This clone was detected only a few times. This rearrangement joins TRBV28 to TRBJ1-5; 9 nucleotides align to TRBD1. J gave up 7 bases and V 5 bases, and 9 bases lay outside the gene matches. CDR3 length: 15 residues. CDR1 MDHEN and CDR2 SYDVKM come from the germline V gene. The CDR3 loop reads CASSTGTGRLQPQHF. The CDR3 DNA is TGTGCCAGCAGTACCGGGACAGGGCGGTTGCAGCCCCAGCATTTT.

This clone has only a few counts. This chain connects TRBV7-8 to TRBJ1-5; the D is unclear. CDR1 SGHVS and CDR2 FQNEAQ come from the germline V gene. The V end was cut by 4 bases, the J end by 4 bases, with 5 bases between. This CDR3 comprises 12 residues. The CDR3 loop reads CASSSPNQPQHF. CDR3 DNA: TGTGCCAGCAGCTCCCCTAATCAGCCCCAGCATTTT.

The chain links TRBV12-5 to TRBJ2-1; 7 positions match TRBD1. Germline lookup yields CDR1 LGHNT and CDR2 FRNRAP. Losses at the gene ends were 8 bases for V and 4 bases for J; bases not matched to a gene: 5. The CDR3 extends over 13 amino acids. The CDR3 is CASRDREYNEQFF. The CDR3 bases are TGTGCTAGTCGGGACAGAGAGTACAATGAGCAGTTCTTC.

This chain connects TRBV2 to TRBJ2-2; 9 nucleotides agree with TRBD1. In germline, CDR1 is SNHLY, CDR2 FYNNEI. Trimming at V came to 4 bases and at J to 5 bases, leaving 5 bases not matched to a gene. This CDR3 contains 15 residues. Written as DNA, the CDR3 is TGTGCCAGCAGTGCAAACAGGGGGCTGACCGGGGAGCTGTTTTTT. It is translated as CASSANRGLTGELFF.

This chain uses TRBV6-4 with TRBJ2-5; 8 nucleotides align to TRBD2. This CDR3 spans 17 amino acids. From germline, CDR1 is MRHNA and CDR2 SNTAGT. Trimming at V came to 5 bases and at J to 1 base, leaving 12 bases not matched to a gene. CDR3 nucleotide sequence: TGTGCCAGCAGTCTCCCCTCCACTACTAGCGGCCAAGAGACCCAGTACTTC. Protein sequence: CASSLPSTTSGQETQYF.

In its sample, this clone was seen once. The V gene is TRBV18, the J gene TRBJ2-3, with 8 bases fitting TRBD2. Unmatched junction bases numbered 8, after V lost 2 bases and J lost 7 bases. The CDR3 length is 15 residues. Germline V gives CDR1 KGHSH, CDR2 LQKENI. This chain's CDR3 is CASSPEHGRGNTQYF. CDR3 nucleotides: TGTGCCAGCTCACCAGAACACGGGAGGGGAAATACGCAGTATTTT. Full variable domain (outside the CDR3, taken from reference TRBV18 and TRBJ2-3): NAGVMQNPRHLVRRRGQEARLRCSPMKGHSHVYWYRQLPEEGLKFMVYLQKENIIDESGMPKERFSAEFPKEGPSILRIQQVVRGDSAAYFCASSPEHGRGNTQYFGPGTRLTVL.

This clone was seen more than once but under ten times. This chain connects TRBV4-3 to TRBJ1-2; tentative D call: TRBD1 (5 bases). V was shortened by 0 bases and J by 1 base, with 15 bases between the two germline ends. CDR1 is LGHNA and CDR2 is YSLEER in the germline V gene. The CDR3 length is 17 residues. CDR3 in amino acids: CASSQDRGRQYNYGYTF. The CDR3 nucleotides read TGCGCCAGCAGCCAAGATAGGGGTCGACAGTATAACTATGGCTACACCTTC.

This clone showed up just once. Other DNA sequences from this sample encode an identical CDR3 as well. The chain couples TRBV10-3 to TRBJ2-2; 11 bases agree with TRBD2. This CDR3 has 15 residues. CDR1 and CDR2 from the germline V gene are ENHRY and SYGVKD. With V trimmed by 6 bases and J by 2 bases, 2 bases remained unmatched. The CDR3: CAIRRLAGNTGELFF. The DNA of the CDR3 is TGTGCCATCAGGCGACTAGCGGGAAACACCGGGGAGCTGTTTTTT.

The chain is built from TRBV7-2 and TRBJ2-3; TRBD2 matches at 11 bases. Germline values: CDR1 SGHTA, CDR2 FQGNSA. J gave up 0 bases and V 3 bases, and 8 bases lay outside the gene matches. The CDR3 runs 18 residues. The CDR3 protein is CASSFTSGGLRSTDTQYF. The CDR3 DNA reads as TGTGCCAGCAGCTTTACTAGCGGGGGCCTAAGGAGCACAGATACGCAGTATTTT.